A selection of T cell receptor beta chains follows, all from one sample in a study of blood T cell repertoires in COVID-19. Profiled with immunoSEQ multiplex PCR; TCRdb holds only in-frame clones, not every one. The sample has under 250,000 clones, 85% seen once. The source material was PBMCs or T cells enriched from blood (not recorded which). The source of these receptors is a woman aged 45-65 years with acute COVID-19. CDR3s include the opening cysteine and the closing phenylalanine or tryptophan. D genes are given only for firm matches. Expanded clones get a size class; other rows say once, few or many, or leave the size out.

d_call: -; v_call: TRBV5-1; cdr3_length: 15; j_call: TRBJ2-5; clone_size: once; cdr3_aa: CASSLSGGAGETQYF
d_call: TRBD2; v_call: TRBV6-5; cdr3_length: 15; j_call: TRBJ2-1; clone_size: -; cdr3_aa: CASSRSGAKYNEQFF
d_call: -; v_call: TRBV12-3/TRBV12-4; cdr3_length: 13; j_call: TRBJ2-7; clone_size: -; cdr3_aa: CASTTTGIYEQYF
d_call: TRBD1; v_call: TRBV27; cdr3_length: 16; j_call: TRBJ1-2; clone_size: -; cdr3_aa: CASSLGQGASWRGYTF
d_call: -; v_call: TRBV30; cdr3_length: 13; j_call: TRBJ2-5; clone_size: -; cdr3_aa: CAWNIRVQETQYF
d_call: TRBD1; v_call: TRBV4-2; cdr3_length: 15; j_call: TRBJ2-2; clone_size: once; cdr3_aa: CASSRHRGSTGELFF
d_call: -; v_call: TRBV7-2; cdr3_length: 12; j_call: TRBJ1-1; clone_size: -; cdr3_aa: CASSPNRTEAFF
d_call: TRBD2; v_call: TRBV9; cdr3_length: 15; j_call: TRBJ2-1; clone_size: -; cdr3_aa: CASSGTSGGHNEQFF
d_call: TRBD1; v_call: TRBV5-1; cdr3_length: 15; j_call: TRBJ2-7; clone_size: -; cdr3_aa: CASSLGQGYSYEQYF
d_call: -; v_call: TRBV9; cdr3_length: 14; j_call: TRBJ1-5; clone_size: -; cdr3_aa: CASSAGHGNQPQHF
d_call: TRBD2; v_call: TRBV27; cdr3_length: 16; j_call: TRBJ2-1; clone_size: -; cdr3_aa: CASSFGLAGTYNEQFF
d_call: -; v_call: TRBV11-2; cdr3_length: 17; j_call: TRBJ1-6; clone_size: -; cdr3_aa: CASSFRGLSFNSSPLHF
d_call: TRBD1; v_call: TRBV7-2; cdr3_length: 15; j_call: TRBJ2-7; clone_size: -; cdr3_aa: CASSLHGQEYYEQYF
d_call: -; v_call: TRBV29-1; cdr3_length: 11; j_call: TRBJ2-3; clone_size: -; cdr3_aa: CSVAVTRVQYF
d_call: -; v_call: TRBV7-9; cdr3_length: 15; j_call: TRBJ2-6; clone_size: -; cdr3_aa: CASSPRGAGANVLTF
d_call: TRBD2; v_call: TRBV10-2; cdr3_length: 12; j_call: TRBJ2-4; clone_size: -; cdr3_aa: CASSELAGGPYF
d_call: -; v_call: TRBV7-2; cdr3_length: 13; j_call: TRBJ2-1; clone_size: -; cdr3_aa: CASSPSSYNEQFF
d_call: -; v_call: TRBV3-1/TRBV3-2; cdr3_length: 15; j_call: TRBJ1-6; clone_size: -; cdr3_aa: CASSQARGVNSPLHF
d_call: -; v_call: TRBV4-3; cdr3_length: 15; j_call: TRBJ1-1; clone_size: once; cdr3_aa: CASSQRLTAEKEAFF
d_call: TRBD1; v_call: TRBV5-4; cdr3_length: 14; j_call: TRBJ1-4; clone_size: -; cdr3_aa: CASSSDRGPEKLFF
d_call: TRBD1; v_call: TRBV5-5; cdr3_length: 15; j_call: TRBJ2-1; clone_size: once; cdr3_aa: CASSLITGGYNEQFF
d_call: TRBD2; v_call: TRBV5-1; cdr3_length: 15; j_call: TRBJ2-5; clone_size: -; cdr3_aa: CASSLSGGRGETQYF
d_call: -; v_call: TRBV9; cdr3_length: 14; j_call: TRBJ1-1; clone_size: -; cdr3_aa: CASKAGRGNTEAFF
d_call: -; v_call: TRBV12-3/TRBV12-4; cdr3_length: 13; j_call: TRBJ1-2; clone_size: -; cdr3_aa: CASSLQGYYGYTF
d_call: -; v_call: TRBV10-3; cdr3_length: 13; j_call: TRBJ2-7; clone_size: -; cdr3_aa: CAISELPEYEQYF
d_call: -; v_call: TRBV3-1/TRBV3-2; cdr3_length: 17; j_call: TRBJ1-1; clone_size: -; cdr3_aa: CASSQERTAIMNTEAFF
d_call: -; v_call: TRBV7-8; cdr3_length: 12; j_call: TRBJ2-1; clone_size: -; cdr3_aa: CASSPQRYEQFF
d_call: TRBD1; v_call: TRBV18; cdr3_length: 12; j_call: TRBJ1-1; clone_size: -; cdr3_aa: CASSLGTAEAFF
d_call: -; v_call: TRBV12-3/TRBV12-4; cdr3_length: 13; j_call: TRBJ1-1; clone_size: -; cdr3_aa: CASITFGGFEAFF
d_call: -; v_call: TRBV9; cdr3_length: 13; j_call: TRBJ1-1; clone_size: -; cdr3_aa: CASSEPGNTEAFF
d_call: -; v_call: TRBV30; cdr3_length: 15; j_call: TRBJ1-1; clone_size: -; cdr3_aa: CAWSPLRVGNTEAFF
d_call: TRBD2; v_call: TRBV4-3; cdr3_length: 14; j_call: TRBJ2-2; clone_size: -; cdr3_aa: CASSQDRGAGELFF
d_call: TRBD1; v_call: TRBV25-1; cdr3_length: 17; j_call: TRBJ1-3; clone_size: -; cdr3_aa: CASSEGGQGVSGNTIYF
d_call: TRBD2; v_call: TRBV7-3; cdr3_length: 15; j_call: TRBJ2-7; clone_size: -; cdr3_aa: CASSLQAGGPHEQYF
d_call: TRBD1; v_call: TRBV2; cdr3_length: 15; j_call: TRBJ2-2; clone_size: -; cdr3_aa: CASREQGPRTGELFF
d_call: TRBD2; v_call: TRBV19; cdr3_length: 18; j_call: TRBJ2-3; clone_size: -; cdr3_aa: CASSIVIAGASSTDTQYF